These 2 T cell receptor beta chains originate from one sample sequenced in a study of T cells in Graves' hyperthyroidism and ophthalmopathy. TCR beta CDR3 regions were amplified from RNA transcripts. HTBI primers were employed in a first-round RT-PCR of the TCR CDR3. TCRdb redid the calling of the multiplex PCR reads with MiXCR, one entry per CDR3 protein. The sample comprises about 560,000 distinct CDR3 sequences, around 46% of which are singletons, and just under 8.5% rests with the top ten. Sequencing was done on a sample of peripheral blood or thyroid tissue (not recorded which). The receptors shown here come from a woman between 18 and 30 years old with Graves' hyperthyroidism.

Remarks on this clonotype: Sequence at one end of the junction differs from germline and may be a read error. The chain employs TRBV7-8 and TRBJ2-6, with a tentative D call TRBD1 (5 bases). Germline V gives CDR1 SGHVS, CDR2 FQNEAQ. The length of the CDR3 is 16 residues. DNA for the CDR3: TGCGCCAGCATGGACACCTCCCGCTCTGGGGCCAACGTCCTGACTTTC. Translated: CASMDTSRSGANVLTF.

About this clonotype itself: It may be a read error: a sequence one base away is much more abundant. CDR3 region: CASSVTQAGYGYTF. CDR3 coding DNA: TGTGCCAGTAGTGTAACACAGGCCGGCTATGGCTACACCTTC. The chain recombines TRBV19 with TRBJ1-2; D perhaps matches TRBD1 (5 bases). This CDR3 is built from 14 residues. Trimming shortened V by 5 bases and J by 4 bases, and 14 bases separated the two germline ends. Germline CDR1 and CDR2: LNHDA and SQIVND (reference sequence).